These 19 T cell receptor beta chains were sequenced from one sample in a study of blood T cell repertoires in COVID-19. Repertoires were generated with immunoSEQ multiplex PCR, while TCRdb's copy carries only in-frame clones and drops some. The data show approximately 150,000 clones, around 83% seen once. The sequencing sample was made of peripheral blood. All receptors derive from a woman in her 70s who had recovered from COVID-19.

This clone appeared once. V and J are TRBV10-3 and TRBJ2-3; D is unresolved. CDR3 length: 11 residues. The germline V and J ends were trimmed by 3 bases and 6 bases, with 4 bases remaining between them. Per the germline V gene, CDR1 is ENHRY and CDR2 is SYGVKD. CDR3: CAISDADTQYF. The CDR3 bases are TGTGCCATCAGTGACGCGGATACGCAGTATTTT.

The V and J genes are TRBV28 and TRBJ1-5; 7 bases line up with TRBD1. The germline V gene has CDR1 MDHEN and CDR2 SYDVKM. V lost 10 bases and J lost 4; bases outside the gene matches: 10. The CDR3 is 14 residues long. CDR3 loop: CANSGGLTNQPQHF. Written as DNA, the CDR3 is TGTGCCAACTCAGGGGGACTTACGAATCAGCCCCAGCATTTT.

This chain uses TRBV7-2 with TRBJ1-1; 7 positions agree with TRBD1. Germline loops: CDR1 SGHTA, CDR2 FQGNSA. The CDR3 loop spans 13 amino acids. The ends lost 5 bases at V and 4 bases at J; junction bases unmatched: 4. CDR3 DNA sequence: TGTGCCAGCAGCCACAGGGGTGGCACTGAAGCTTTCTTT. It codes for CASSHRGGTEAFF.

The chain couples TRBV27 to TRBJ2-1, with a possible D match to TRBD1 (5 bases). This CDR3 region has 15 residues. Germline-derived CDR1 and CDR2 are MNHEY and SMNVEV (reference sequence). The V gene lost 4 bases and the J gene lost 0 bases, with 10 bases spanning the gap. For the CDR3, the DNA is TGTGCCAGCAGTTCGGACACCTACTCCTACAATGAGCAGTTCTTC. Translation: CASSSDTYSYNEQFF.

The chain has TRBV7-3 and TRBJ2-2; 8 bases line up with TRBD2. The junction had 7 bases not matched to a gene; V was cut back by 1 base and J by 6 bases. The CDR3 spans 16 residues. Germline CDR1 reads SGHTA; CDR2 reads FQGTGA. CDR3 nucleotides: TGTGCCAGCAGCTTAATGGGCGGGAGGAGGGCCGGGGAGCTGTTTTTT. This sequence encodes CASSLMGGRRAGELFF.

This sequence joins TRBV30 and TRBJ1-6, with a possible D match to TRBD1 (6 bases). This CDR3 is 14 amino acids long. Germline lookup yields CDR1 GTSNPN and CDR2 SVGIG (reference sequence). With 3 bases removed from V and 10 bases from J, the gap between germline ends came to 16 bases. CDR3 bases: TGTGCCTGGAGCGATGGGGGGGCGAGGTCACCCCTCCACTTT. Encoded protein: CAWSDGGARSPLHF.

The V gene is TRBV5-4, the J gene TRBJ2-2, with TRBD2 identical over 10 bases. In germline, CDR1 is SGHNT, CDR2 YYREEE (reference sequence). With 0 bases clipped from V and 4 bases from J, the junction kept 9 bases outside the gene matches. The CDR3 runs 18 residues. The CDR3 is CASSLGASGGPSTGELFF. CDR3 in DNA: TGTGCCAGCAGCTTGGGGGCTAGCGGGGGCCCGAGCACCGGGGAGCTGTTTTTT.

The chain combines TRBV2 with TRBJ2-7; TRBD1 might be the D (5 bases). The CDR3 sequence is 13 residues long. Germline CDR1 SNHLY, CDR2 FYNNEI. V was pared by 1 base and J by 12 bases, with 16 bases between. The CDR3 DNA follows: TGTGCCAGCAGTGAAGGGGCCAGGGCGGTAGGGTACTTC. Translating gives CASSEGARAVGYF.

The table lists this clone with a count of one. The chain is built from TRBV6-6 and TRBJ1-4; D ambiguous. V lost 1 base, J lost 10 bases, and 7 bases lay in between. Looked up from germline, CDR1 is MNHNY and CDR2 is SVGAGI (reference sequence). This CDR3 has 12 residues. The DNA for the CDR3 is TGTGCCAGCAGTTACTGGAGCGGAAAACTGTTTTTT. It encodes CASSYWSGKLFF.

The table lists this clone with a few counts. This rearrangement joins TRBV27 to TRBJ1-2, with 7 bases that match TRBD1. The V and J ends lost 6 bases and 4 bases, in that order; junction bases with no gene match: 2. This CDR3 has 12 residues. CDR1 is MNHEY, CDR2 SMNVEV, per germline (reference sequence). The DNA of the CDR3 is TGTGCCAGCAGGCGACAGGGCTATGGCTACACCTTC. This codes for CASRRQGYGYTF.

On this clone itself: Additional DNA sequences in this sample encode the identical CDR3. The V and J genes are TRBV5-1 and TRBJ1-4; D remains unclear. V was shortened by 2 bases and J by 4 bases, with 9 bases between the two germline ends. The CDR3 length is 14 residues. CDR1 is SGHRS and CDR2 is YFSETQ in the germline V gene. The CDR3 spells CASSFGGSNEKLFF. In nucleotides, the CDR3 is TGCGCCAGCAGCTTTGGCGGCAGTAATGAAAAACTGTTTTTT.

The chain uses TRBV30 and TRBJ1-1, with D hard to call. Germline assignment: CDR1 GTSNPN and CDR2 SVGIG (reference sequence). V lost 0 bases, J lost 8 bases, and 10 bases lay in between. This CDR3 has 12 residues. This CDR3 is CAWSVGGPEAFF. The CDR3 bases are TGTGCCTGGAGTGTGGGCGGGCCCGAAGCTTTCTTT.

The chain recombines TRBV7-9 with TRBJ2-5; 7 nucleotides match TRBD2. Trimming cost V 1 base and J 2 bases; bases outside gene matches: 7. The CDR3 spans 16 residues. Per germline, CDR1 SEHNR and CDR2 FQNEAQ (reference sequence). The CDR3 DNA sequence: TGTGCCAGCAGCTTAGACGCGGGAGTTCGTCAAGAGACCCAGTACTTC. It specifies CASSLDAGVRQETQYF.

The chain joins TRBV18 to TRBJ1-6; tentative D call: TRBD1 (5 bases). V was trimmed by 6 bases and J by 5 bases, leaving 14 bases between them. Germline V gene sequence: CDR1 KGHSH, CDR2 LQKENI. The CDR3 contains 15 residues. In nucleotides, the CDR3 is TGTGCCAGCTCCCCGAGGACACTCGATAATTCACCCCTCCACTTT. This codes for CASSPRTLDNSPLHF.

This clone has only one observation. The chain has TRBV28 and TRBJ2-1, with a tentative D call TRBD2 (5 bases). The CDR3 is 12 amino acids. Germline CDR1 and CDR2: MDHEN and SYDVKM. Between the trimmed V and J ends, which lost 7 bases and 8 bases, there was a span of 12 bases. This CDR3 is CASKGDGDEQFF. CDR3 sequence (DNA): TGTGCCAGCAAGGGCGACGGGGATGAGCAGTTCTTC.

Notes on this clone: Distinct nucleotide sequences in the sample also encode this CDR3. The chain has TRBV18 and TRBJ2-3; no definite D call. The germline V gene encodes CDR1 KGHSH and CDR2 LQKENI. V shed 2 bases and J shed 0 bases, with 3 bases lying between them. The CDR3 has 13 amino acids. The CDR3 DNA follows: TGTGCCAGCTCACCAACTAGCACAGATACGCAGTATTTT. The encoded protein is CASSPTSTDTQYF. The variable domain in full, with the rest retrieved from reference TRBV18 and TRBJ2-3, is NAGVMQNPRHLVRRRGQEARLRCSPMKGHSHVYWYRQLPEEGLKFMVYLQKENIIDESGMPKERFSAEFPKEGPSILRIQQVVRGDSAAYFCASSPTSTDTQYFGPGTRLTVL.

The rearrangement joins TRBV12-5 to TRBJ1-2; D gene ambiguous. Germline-derived CDR1 and CDR2 are LGHNT and FRNRAP. Trimming left V 1 base short and J 8 bases short, with 8 bases between. There are 12 residues in the CDR3. The DNA for the CDR3 is TGTGCTAGTGGTTTGGGACTTGGGGGCTACACCTTC. It translates to CASGLGLGGYTF. Filled out from reference TRBV12-5 and TRBJ1-2, the complete variable domain reads DARVTQTPRHKVTEMGQEVTMRCQPILGHNTVFWYRQTMMQGLELLAYFRNRAPLDDSGMPKDRFSAEMPDATLATLKIQPSEPRDSAVYFCASGLGLGGYTFGSGTRLTVV.

V usage is TRBV3-1 (or the pseudogene TRBV3-2) and J usage is TRBJ1-1; TRBD1 is a possible D gene (6 bases). Trimming took 4 bases from V and 11 from J, leaving 14 bases between them. CDR3 size: 12 residues. Germline CDR1 and CDR2: LGHDT and YNNKEL (reference sequence). As DNA, the CDR3 is TGTGCCAGCAGCCCCTCCGGGGGGGCTGCTTTCTTT. Translated, it gives CASSPSGGAAFF.

The chain uses TRBV3-1 (or the pseudogene TRBV3-2) and TRBJ2-7, with 10 bases identical to TRBD1. Trimming cost V 6 bases and J 7 bases; bases outside gene matches: 9. CDR3 length equals 14 residues. Germline CDR1 reads LGHDT; CDR2 reads YNNKEL (reference sequence). Here the CDR3 reads CASRTGGGLGEQYF. The CDR3, as DNA: TGTGCCAGCAGGACAGGGGGCGGCCTAGGGGAGCAGTACTTC.